This T cell receptor (beta chain) was identified during a study of cytomegalovirus exposure and HLA in healthy donors. This CDR3 has 16 residues. The ends lost 4 bases at V and 4 bases at J; junction bases unmatched: 12. In germline, CDR1 is SGDLS, CDR2 YYNGEE. Both 60 Vbeta primers and 13 Jbeta primers went into the PCR. TCRdb's table, derived via immunoSEQ multiplex PCR, lists solely in-frame clones and lacks some. In the table there are more than 150,000 clones, approximately 79% of which are singletons. Notes on this clone: The antigen remains unidentified.

The study's findings and limits: Most TCR beta V segments were productive about 87% or about 30% of the time in an earlier analysis. Cytomegalovirus status, reportedly, was diagnosed with high specificity and sensitivity by the classifier.

This chain connects TRBV9 to TRBJ1-2, with 8 bases that match TRBD1. This clonotype was obtained from a girl aged 10 to 17 in good health and CMV-seropositive. Material: PBMCs. The CDR3 nucleotides are TGTGCCAGCAGCTTCATCAGGGGGCGAGACAGCTATGGCTACACCTTC. This gives the protein CASSFIRGRDSYGYTF.